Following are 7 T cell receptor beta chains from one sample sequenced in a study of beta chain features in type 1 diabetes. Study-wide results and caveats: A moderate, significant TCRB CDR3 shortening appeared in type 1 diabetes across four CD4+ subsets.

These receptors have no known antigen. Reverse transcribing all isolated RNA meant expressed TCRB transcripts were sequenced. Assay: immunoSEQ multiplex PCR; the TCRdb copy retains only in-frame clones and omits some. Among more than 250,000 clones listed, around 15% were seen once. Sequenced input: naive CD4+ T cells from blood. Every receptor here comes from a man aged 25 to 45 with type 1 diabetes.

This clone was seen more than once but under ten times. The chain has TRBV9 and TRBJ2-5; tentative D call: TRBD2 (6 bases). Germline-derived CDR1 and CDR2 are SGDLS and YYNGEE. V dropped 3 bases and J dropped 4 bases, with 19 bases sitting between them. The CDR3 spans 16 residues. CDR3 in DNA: TGTGCCAGCAGCGAGGGGTATGTGGGAGGAGGAGAGACCCAGTACTTC. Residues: CASSEGYVGGGETQYF.

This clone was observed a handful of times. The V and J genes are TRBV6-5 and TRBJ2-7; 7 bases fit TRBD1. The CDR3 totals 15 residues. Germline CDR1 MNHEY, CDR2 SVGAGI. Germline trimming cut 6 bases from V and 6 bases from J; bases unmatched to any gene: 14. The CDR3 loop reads CASSRLALQGTEQYF. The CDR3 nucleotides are TGTGCCAGCAGCCGATTAGCTCTACAGGGGACCGAGCAGTACTTC.

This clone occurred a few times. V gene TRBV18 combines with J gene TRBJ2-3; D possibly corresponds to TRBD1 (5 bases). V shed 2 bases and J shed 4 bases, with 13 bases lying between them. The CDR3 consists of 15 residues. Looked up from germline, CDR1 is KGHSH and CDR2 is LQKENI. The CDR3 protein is CASSPARTIADTQYF. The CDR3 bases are TGTGCCAGCTCACCAGCCAGGACAATCGCAGATACGCAGTATTTT.

CDR3 sequence (DNA): TGTGCCAGCCTTGTGGGGGGAGCGGGGCATGAGCAGTTCTTC. Protein product: CASLVGGAGHEQFF. The chain recombines TRBV28 with TRBJ2-1, with 7 bases that match TRBD2. Trimming at V came to 8 bases and at J to 8 bases, leaving 12 bases not matched to a gene. CDR3 length equals 14 residues. In germline, CDR1 is MDHEN, CDR2 SYDVKM.

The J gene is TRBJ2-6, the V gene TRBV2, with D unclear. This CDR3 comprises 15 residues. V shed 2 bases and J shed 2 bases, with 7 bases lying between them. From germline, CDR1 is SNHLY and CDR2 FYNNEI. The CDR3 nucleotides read TGTGCCAGCAGTGAACGTGTAGCTGGGGCCAACGTCCTGACTTTC. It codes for CASSERVAGANVLTF. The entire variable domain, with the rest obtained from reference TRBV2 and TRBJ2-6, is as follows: EPEVTQTPSHQVTQMGQEVILRCVPISNHLYFYWYRQILGQKVEFLVSFYNNEISEKSEIFDDQFSVERPDGSNFTLKIRSTKLEDSAMYFCASSERVAGANVLTFGAGSRLTVL.

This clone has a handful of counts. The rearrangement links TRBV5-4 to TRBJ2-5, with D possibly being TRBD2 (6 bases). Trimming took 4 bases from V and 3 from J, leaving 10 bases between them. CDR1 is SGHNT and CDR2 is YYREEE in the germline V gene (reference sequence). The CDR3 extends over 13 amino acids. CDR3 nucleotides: TGTGCCAGCAGCGAGGGAGGCAAAGAGACCCAGTACTTC. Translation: CASSEGGKETQYF.

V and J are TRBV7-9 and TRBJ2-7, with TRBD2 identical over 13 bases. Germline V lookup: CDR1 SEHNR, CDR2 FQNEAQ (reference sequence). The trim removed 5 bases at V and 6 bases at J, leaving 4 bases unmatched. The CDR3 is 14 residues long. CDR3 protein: CASSQLAGGLEQYF. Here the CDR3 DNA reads TGTGCCAGCAGCCAACTAGCGGGAGGGCTCGAGCAGTACTTC.